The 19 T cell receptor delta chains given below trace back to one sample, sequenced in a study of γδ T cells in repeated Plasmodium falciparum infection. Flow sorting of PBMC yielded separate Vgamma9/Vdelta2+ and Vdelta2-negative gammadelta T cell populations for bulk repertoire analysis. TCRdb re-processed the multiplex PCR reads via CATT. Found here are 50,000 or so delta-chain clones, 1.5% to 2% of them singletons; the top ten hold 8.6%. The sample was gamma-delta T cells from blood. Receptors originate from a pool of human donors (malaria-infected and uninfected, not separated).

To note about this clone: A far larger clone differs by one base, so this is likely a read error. The CDR3 region has the DNA TGTGCCTGTGACTTACTGGGGGAATACACCGATAAGCTCATCTTT. Its protein is CACDLLGEYTDKLIF. The J gene went uncalled, whereas the V gene is TRDV2; TRDD3 was called by the table and not checked on the DNA. CDR3 length: 15 residues. The germline V gene encodes CDR1 GEAIGNYY and CDR2 EKD.

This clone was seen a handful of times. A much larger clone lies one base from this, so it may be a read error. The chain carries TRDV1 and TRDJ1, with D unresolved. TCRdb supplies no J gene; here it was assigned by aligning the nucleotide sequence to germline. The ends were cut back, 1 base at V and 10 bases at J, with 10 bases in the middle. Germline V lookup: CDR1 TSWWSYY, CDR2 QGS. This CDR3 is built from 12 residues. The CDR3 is CALGEPPLTLIF. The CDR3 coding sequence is TGTGCTCTTGGGGAACCCCCGTTGACACTCATCTTT.

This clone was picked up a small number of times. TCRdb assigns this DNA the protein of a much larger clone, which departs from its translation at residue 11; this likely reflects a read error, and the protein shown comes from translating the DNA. The CDR3 protein is CALGARFPKLCWGIRTETDKLIF. DNA of the CDR3: TGTGCTCTTGGGGCTCGATTCCCAAAATTATGCTGGGGGATACGCACCGAAACCGATAAACTCATCTTT. This chain joins TRDV1 and TRDJ1; 12 bases map to TRDD3. Losses at the gene ends were 4 bases for V and 2 bases for J; bases not matched to a gene: 26. The CDR3 has 23 amino acids. CDR1 is TSWWSYY and CDR2 is QGS in the germline V gene.

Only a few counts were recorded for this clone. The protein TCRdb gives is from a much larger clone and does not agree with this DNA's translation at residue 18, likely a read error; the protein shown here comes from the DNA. CDR3 region: CALGEREILSVLYTDKLTF. The CDR3 coding sequence is TGTGCTCTTGGGGAACGGGAGATTCTCTCGGTGTTGTACACCGATAAACTCACCTTT. The chain joins TRDV1 to TRDJ1; D is unclear. The germline V gene has CDR1 TSWWSYY and CDR2 QGS. The CDR3 consists of 19 residues.

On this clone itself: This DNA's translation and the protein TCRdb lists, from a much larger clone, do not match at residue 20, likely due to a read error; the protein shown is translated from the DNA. The CDR3 sequence is CALGELGVPVLGDLSTDKLTF. The DNA for the CDR3 is TGTGCTCTTGGGGAACTGGGAGTCCCGGTACTGGGGGACCTCTCTACCGATAAACTCACCTTT. TRDV1 is the V gene, and the J gene was not called; the table's D call TRDD3 went unverified against the DNA. Germline CDR1 TSWWSYY, CDR2 QGS. The CDR3 sequence is 21 residues long.

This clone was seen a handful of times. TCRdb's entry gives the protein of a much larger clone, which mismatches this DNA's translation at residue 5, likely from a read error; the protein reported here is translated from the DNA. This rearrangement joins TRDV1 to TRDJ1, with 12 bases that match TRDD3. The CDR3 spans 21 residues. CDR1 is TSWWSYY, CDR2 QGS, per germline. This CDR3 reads CALGGLLGANSTGGYTDKLIF. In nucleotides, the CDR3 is TGTGCTCTTGGGGGACTATTGGGGGCTAATAGTACTGGGGGATACACCGATAAACTCATCTTC.

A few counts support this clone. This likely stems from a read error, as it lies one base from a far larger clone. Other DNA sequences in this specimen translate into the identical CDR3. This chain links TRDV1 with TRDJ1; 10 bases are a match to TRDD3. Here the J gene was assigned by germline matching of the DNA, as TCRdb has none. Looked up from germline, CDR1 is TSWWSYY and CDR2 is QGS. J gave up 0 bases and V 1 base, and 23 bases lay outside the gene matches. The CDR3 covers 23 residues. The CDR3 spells CALGERYPTGGWGIPPYTDKLIF. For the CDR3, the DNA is TGTGCTCTTGGGGAACGGTACCCTACAGGAGGGTGGGGGATACCCCCCTACACCGATAAACTCATCTTT.

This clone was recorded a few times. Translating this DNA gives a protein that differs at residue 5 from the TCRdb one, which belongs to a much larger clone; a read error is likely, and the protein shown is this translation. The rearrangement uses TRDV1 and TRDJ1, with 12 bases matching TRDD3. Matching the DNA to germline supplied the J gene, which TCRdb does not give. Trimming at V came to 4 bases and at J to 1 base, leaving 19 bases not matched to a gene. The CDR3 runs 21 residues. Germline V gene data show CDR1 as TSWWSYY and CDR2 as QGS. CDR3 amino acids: CALGGPLGYWGIQPFTDKLIF. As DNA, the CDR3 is TGTGCTCTTGGGGGCCCTCTGGGTTACTGGGGGATACAGCCGTTCACCGATAAACTCATCTTT.

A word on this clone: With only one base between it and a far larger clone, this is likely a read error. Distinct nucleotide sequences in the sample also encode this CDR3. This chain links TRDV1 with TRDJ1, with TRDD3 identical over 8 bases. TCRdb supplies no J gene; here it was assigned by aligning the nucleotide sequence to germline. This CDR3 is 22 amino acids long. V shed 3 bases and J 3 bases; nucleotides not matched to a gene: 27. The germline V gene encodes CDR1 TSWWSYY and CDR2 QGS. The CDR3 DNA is TGTGCTCTTGGGGAGCCCAATACAGCCCGGATACTGGGGGTCCTCCTGCCCGATAAACTCATCTTT. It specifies CALGEPNTARILGVLLPDKLIF.

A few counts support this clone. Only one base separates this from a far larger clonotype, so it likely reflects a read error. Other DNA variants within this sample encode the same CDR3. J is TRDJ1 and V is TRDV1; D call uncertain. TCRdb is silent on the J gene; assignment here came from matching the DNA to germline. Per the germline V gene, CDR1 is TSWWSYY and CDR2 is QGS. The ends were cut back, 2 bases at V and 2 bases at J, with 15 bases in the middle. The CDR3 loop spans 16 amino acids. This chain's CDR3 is CALGETRAAYTDKLIF. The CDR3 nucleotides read TGTGCTCTTGGGGAAACAAGGGCCGCGTATACCGATAAACTCATCTTT.

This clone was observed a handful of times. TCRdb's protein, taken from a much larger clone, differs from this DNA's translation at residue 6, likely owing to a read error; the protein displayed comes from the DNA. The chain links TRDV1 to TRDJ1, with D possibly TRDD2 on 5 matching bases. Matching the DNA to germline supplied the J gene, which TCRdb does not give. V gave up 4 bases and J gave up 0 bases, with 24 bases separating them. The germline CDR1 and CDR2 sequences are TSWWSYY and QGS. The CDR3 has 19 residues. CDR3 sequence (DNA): TGTGCTCTTGGGGCAAACCTTCTTCCGCCTACTACGTACACCGATAAACTCATCTTT. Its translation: CALGANLLPPTTYTDKLIF.

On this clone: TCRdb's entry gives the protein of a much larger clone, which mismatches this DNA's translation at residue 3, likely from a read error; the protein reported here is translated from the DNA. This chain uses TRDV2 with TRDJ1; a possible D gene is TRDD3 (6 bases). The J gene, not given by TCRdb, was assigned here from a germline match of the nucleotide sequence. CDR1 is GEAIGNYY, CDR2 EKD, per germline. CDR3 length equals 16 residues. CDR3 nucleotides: TGTGCCTATGACACCGAGATGGGGGGCCCCACCGATAAACTCATCTTT. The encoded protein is CAYDTEMGGPTDKLIF.

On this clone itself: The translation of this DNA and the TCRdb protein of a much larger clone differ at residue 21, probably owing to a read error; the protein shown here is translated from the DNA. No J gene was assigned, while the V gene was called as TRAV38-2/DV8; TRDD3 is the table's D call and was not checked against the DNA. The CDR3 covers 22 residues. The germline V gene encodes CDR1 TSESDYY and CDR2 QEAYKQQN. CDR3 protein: CAYRRFFAFPPSTGGYADKLTF. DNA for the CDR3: TGTGCTTATAGGAGATTCTTTGCCTTCCCCCCGAGTACTGGGGGATACGCCGATAAACTCACCTTT.

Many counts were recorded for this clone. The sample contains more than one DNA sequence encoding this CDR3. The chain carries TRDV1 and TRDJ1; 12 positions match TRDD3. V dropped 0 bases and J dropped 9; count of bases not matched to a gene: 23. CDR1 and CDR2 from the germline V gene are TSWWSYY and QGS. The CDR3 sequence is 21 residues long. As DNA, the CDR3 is TGTGCTCTTGGGGAACTTCGCGCTTTCCCTGTCCTAGACTGGGGGATACTGCAACTCATCTTT. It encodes CALGELRAFPVLDWGILQLIF.

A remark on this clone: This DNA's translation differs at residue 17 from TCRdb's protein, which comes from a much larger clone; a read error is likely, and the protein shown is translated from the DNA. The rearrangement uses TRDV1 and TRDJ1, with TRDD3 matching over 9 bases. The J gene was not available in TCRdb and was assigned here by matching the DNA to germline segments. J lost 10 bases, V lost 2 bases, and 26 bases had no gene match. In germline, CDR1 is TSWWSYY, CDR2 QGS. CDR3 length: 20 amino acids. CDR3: CALGEDLKGWGIYPTGRLIF. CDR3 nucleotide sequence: TGTGCTCTTGGGGAAGACTTGAAGGGCTGGGGGATCTATCCCACCGGTAGACTCATCTTT.

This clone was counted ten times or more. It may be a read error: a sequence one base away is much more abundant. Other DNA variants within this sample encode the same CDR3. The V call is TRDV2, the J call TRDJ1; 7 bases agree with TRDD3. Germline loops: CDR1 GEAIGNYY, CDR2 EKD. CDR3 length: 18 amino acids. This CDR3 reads CACDTLGAENSYTDKLIF. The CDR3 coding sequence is TGTGCCTGTGACACGCTGGGGGCTGAGAACTCGTACACCGATAAGCTCATCTTT.

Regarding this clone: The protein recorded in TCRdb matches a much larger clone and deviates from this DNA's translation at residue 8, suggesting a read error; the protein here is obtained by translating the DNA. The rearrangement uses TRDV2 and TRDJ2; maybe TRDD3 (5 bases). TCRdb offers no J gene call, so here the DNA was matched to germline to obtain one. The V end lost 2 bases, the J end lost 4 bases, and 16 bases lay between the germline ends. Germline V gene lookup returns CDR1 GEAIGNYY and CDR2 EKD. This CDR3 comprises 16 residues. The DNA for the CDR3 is TGTGCCTGTGACATAATTGGGATGGGAGAGACAGCACAACTCTTCTTT. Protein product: CACDIIGMGETAQLFF.

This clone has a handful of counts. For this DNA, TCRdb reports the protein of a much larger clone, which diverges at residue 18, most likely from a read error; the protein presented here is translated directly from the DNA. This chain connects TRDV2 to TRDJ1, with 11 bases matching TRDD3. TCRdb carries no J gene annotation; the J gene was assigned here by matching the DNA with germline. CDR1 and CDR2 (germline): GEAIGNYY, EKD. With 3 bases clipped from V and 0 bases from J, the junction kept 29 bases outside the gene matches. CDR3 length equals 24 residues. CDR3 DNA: TGTGCCTGTGACCTCTTATCTCGACAACCACGAGCTGGGGGATACTCGCCGCACACCGATAAACTCATCTTT. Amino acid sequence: CACDLLSRQPRAGGYSPHTDKLIF.

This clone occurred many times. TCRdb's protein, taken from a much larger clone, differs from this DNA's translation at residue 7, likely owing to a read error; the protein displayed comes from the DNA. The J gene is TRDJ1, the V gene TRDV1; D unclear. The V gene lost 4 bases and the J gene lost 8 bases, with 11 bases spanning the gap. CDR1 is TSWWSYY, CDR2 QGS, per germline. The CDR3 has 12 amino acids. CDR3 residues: CALGAVAQKLIF. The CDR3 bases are TGTGCTCTTGGGGCCGTTGCCCAAAAACTCATCTTT.